This passage covers 19 T cell receptor beta chains from one sample sequenced in a study of cytomegalovirus exposure and HLA in healthy donors. With 60 Vbeta and 13 Jbeta primers, the PCR was carried out. Profiling relied on immunoSEQ multiplex PCR, and the TCRdb table lists in-frame clones only, not all of them. The sample includes some 120,000 clones, around three quarters of them seen just once. Material: PBMCs. The receptor source for this set is a man aged 25-40 years in good health and CMV-seronegative.

This chain connects TRBV28 to TRBJ1-5; perhaps TRBD1 as D (5 bases). CDR1 is MDHEN, CDR2 SYDVKM, per germline. Trimming took 5 bases from V and 2 from J, leaving 13 bases between them. CDR3 length: 15 residues. The CDR3 loop is CASSTLGVGNQPQHF. The CDR3 coding sequence is TGTGCCAGCAGTACCCTAGGGGTCGGCAATCAGCCCCAGCATTTT.

The chain recombines TRBV30 with TRBJ2-2; 10 bases are shared with TRBD1. Germline-derived CDR1 and CDR2 are GTSNPN and SVGIG (reference sequence). Trimming removed 1 base from V and 6 bases from J; junction bases left unmatched: 2. The CDR3 extends over 14 amino acids. The CDR3 protein is CAWSAGTGAGELFF. The DNA for the CDR3 is TGTGCCTGGAGTGCCGGGACAGGGGCCGGGGAGCTGTTTTTT.

This chain uses TRBV5-1 with TRBJ2-7; D not certain. This CDR3 spans 12 amino acids. V was trimmed by 2 bases and J by 3 bases, leaving 6 bases between them. Per the germline V gene, CDR1 is SGHRS and CDR2 is YFSETQ. CDR3 amino acids: CASSFPGYEQYF. CDR3 DNA sequence: TGCGCCAGCAGCTTTCCCGGCTACGAGCAGTACTTC.

This clone has a handful of counts. The gene calls are TRBV4-1 and TRBJ1-5, with TRBD1 identical over 8 bases. The trim removed 4 bases at V and 5 bases at J, leaving 10 bases unmatched. The CDR3 length is 16 residues. The germline CDR1 and CDR2 sequences are MGHRA and YSYEKL. CDR3 sequence reads: CASSLTTGQGYQPQHF. DNA of the CDR3: TGCGCCAGCAGCCTCACTACCGGACAGGGTTATCAGCCCCAGCATTTT.

This sequence joins TRBV6-5 and TRBJ2-5; TRBD2 aligns across 9 bases. The J call may be incorrect, as the DNA end agrees better with TRBJ2-7. In germline, CDR1 is MNHEY, CDR2 SVGAGI. CDR3 size: 16 residues. Written as DNA, the CDR3 is TGTGCCAGCAGTTCCACCTGGACTAGCGCTTCCTACGAGCAGTACTTC. It is translated as CASSSTWTSASYEQYF.

This chain links TRBV4-1 with TRBJ2-7; D remains ambiguous. Trimming removed 1 base from V and 2 bases from J, with 9 bases in between. The germline gives CDR1 MGHRA, CDR2 YSYEKL. This CDR3 has 14 residues. For the CDR3, the DNA is TGCGCCAGCAGCCAAGCCGGGTTTCCCTACGAGCAGTACTTC. This encodes CASSQAGFPYEQYF.

This clone was picked up a small number of times. This chain connects TRBV5-1 to TRBJ2-1; no reliable D call. This CDR3 spans 15 amino acids. Between the trimmed V and J ends, which lost 0 bases and 2 bases, there was a span of 9 bases. Germline V gene sequence: CDR1 SGHRS, CDR2 YFSETQ. Written as DNA, the CDR3 is TGCGCCAGCAGCTTGGAATGGGCGACCTACAATGAGCAGTTCTTC. Translating gives CASSLEWATYNEQFF.

The chain employs TRBV19 and TRBJ2-5; 8 bases fit TRBD2. This CDR3 has 14 amino acids. V lost 5 bases to trimming and J lost 5 bases; unmatched junction nucleotides: 7. The germline gives CDR1 LNHDA, CDR2 SQIVND (reference sequence). This chain's CDR3 is CASSPGGAQETQYF. The CDR3 nucleotides read TGTGCCAGTAGTCCCGGGGGGGCCCAGGAGACCCAGTACTTC.

In this sample, this clone turned up a few times. V usage is TRBV7-8 and J usage is TRBJ1-4, with D perhaps matching TRBD1 (6 bases). The germline gives CDR1 SGHVS, CDR2 FQNEAQ. Between the trimmed V and J ends, which lost 1 base and 10 bases, there was a span of 31 bases. This CDR3 has 20 amino acids. The CDR3 region has the DNA TGTGCCAGCAGCTTAGATATCGTCGGGATTTTCAGGGGCAAGGGAGCAAAACTGTTTTTT. Protein sequence: CASSLDIVGIFRGKGAKLFF. Filled out from reference TRBV7-8 and TRBJ1-4, the complete variable domain reads GAGVSQSPRYKVAKRGQDVALRCDPISGHVSLFWYQQALGQGPEFLTYFQNEAQLDKSGLPSDRFFAERPEGSVSTLKIQRTQQEDSAVYLCASSLDIVGIFRGKGAKLFFGSGTQLSVL.

The chain combines TRBV15 with TRBJ2-2; TRBD2 agrees at 7 bases. Trimming cost V 5 bases and J 6 bases; bases outside gene matches: 15. The CDR3 is made up of 17 amino acids. Germline V lookup: CDR1 LNHNV, CDR2 YYDKDF (reference sequence). CDR3: CATSVLFGAGVAGELFF. CDR3 DNA: TGTGCCACCAGCGTATTATTCGGGGCGGGGGTGGCCGGGGAGCTGTTTTTT.

Concerning this clone itself: At one end the junction does not follow the germline gene, possibly because of a read error. The chain recombines TRBV2 with TRBJ2-5; D perhaps matches TRBD1 (5 bases). The CDR3 length is 14 residues. Germline loops: CDR1 SNHLY, CDR2 FYNNEI. This CDR3 reads CASSEVARGKTQYF. The CDR3 nucleotides are TGTGCCAGCAGCGAAGTCGCTAGGGGAAAGACCCAGTACTTC.

The V and J genes are TRBV28 and TRBJ2-3; 7 bases align to TRBD2. V shed 5 bases, J shed 4 bases, and the junction held 12 bases outside the gene matches. The CDR3 spans 16 residues. The germline gives CDR1 MDHEN, CDR2 SYDVKM. DNA for the CDR3: TGTGCCAGCAGTCCGGTTTTGGGCGGGAGAGCAGATACGCAGTATTTT. Translating gives CASSPVLGGRADTQYF.

The V call is TRBV28, the J call TRBJ2-2; possible D gene TRBD1, 6 bases. The CDR3 totals 16 residues. V lost 3 bases, J lost 0 bases, and 11 bases lay in between. Germline CDR1 MDHEN, CDR2 SYDVKM. This chain's CDR3 is CASSFTGSSNTGELFF. CDR3 nucleotides: TGTGCCAGCAGTTTCACAGGGAGTTCGAACACCGGGGAGCTGTTTTTT. Full variable domain (outside the CDR3, taken from reference TRBV28 and TRBJ2-2): DVKVTQSSRYLVKRTGEKVFLECVQDMDHENMFWYRQDPGLGLRLIYFSYDVKMKEKGDIPEGYSVSREKKERFSLILESASTNQTSMYLCASSFTGSSNTGELFFGEGSRLTVL.

This chain links TRBV27 with TRBJ2-7, with 9 positions matching TRBD2. Germline V gene sequence: CDR1 MNHEY, CDR2 SMNVEV (reference sequence). CDR3 length equals 16 residues. Losses at the gene ends were 1 base for V and 2 bases for J; bases not matched to a gene: 6. CDR3 DNA: TGTGCCAGCAGTTTATTGGGTAGCGGGAGACCCTACGAGCAGTACTTC. This translates into CASSLLGSGRPYEQYF.

The J gene is TRBJ2-2, the V gene TRBV28; D possibly corresponds to TRBD1 (5 bases). V was clipped by 2 bases and J by 5 bases, with 9 bases between them. The CDR3 has 14 amino acids. Germline V gene lookup returns CDR1 MDHEN and CDR2 SYDVKM. CDR3 sequence: CASSLQGRTGELFF. In DNA, the CDR3 is TGTGCCAGCAGTTTACAGGGTAGAACCGGGGAGCTGTTTTTT.

The chain couples TRBV6-5 to TRBJ1-5, with a weak D call TRBD1 (5 bases). Per the germline V gene, CDR1 is MNHEY and CDR2 is SVGAGI. V was clipped by 0 bases and J by 4 bases, with 13 bases between them. The length of the CDR3 is 16 residues. CDR3: CASSYSRQPKNQPQHF. DNA of the CDR3: TGTGCCAGCAGTTACTCCAGACAGCCAAAAAATCAGCCCCAGCATTTT.

The chain carries TRBV7-2 and TRBJ2-3; 12 positions agree with TRBD2. With V trimmed by 5 bases and J by 2 bases, 11 bases remained unmatched. CDR3 size: 18 residues. CDR1 and CDR2 (germline): SGHTA, FQGNSA. CDR3 sequence (DNA): TGTGCCAGCAGCCGGAATCGACTAGCGGGGGCCACCACAGATACGCAGTATTTT. Its protein is CASSRNRLAGATTDTQYF.

There are a few counts of this clone. The chain couples TRBV11-3 to TRBJ1-1; perhaps TRBD1 as D (5 bases). Trimming removed 4 bases from V and 2 bases from J, with 11 bases in between. Germline V CDR1 and CDR2: SGHNT, YENEEA. There are 14 residues in the CDR3. This CDR3 reads CASSWGGPNTEAFF. As DNA, the CDR3 is TGTGCCAGCAGCTGGGGGGGTCCCAACACTGAAGCTTTCTTT.

This clone was detected a few times. The V call is TRBV5-1, the J call TRBJ2-3, with TRBD1 identical over 9 bases. From germline, CDR1 is SGHRS and CDR2 YFSETQ. CDR3 length equals 15 residues. V gave up 4 bases and J gave up 4 bases; unmatched junction bases: 7. Here the CDR3 DNA reads TGCGCCAGCAGCCTGACAGGGGGGGGCGCAGATACGCAGTATTTT. Its translation: CASSLTGGGADTQYF.